This TCR beta chain was profiled in a study of blood T cell repertoires in COVID-19. Deletions cut 6 bases from V and 9 bases from J, with 14 bases between. From germline, CDR1 is MNHEY and CDR2 SVGAGI. The CDR3 is 12 amino acids. TCRdb keeps only in-frame clones here, not all; method: immunoSEQ multiplex PCR. This sample has approximately 300,000 clones, with about nine tenths found just once. The J gene is TRBJ1-1, the V gene TRBV6-5; TRBD1 is a possible D gene (6 bases). The sequence came from a woman in her late teens or twenties who had recovered from COVID-19. Sequencing was carried out using PBMCs or T cells enriched from blood (not recorded which). CDR3 residues: CASSPHRDQAFF. As DNA, the CDR3 is TGTGCCAGCAGCCCCCACAGGGATCAAGCTTTCTTT.